What follows is one T cell receptor (beta chain) and its context. The sample holds a few counts of this clone. There is no known antigen for this receptor. No base-level quality is on record; no much larger clone is a single base apart. The CDR3 runs 15 amino acids, cysteine and phenylalanine included. The sequence is cut down to CDR3 DNA, 45 bases in frame from base 1. The germline V gene (reference sequence) yields LNHDA for CDR1 and SQIVND for CDR2. V has 2 bases trimmed and J has 6 bases trimmed; junction bases matching no gene number 10. The data stem from a study of blood T cell repertoires in COVID-19 (dated by TCRdb to between 2020 and 2021). Study-wide context: The collaborator samples originated in the United States, Italy and Spain and spanned the acute and convalescent phases of COVID-19. Sample metadata almost always included a de-identified subject ID, COVID-19 status, age in years and sex. Deeply sampled blood TCRbeta repertoires from subjects exposed to, actively infected with, or recovered from COVID-19 were included in the dataset. Where HLA class I and class II types were available, the types were taken from metadata supplied by the sample provider, not from assay-based typing. The prospective study material was composed of cDNA or gDNA derived from T cells, B-cell-depleted T cells, or PBMCs. The repertoires were made available in a free public database intended to serve as a resource for research on the immune response to SARS-CoV-2. The samples were drawn from two sources: the first 160 participants of the ongoing ImmuneRACE study, and about 1,300 subjects contributed by 6 global collaborators. The research as a whole found: The quantity of clinical and demographic metadata differed by source and by participant and was supplied without curation.

TCRbeta CDR3 regions were amplified from genomic DNA by means of the immunoSEQ Assay, a bias-controlled multiplex PCR. As for the authors' bioinformatics: The number of nucleated cells in each sample was estimated from the amplification of reference gene primers within the assay. To quantify the absolute abundance of each unique TCRbeta CDR3 rearrangement, sequence reads were collapsed and filtered. For each sample, productive Simpson clonality was calculated as the square root of Simpson's diversity index over productive rearrangements. In its TCRdb copy, this immuneACCESS table keeps in-frame sequences only and misses some clones. Where compared with another copy, unresolved V genes explain less than half of these, and the others have no known cause. V, J and clone size are those of that table, while D and trimming were read from the DNA. The sample contains 300,000 or so clones, about nine tenths of them found a single time. Roughly a tenth of the sample lies in the top ten.

Participants in the prospective study were enrolled through a virtual design, were aged about 18 to 100 years, and lived in 24 United States geographic areas. In the prospective study, participants were assigned to cohorts based on the clinical history participants reported in a screening survey and a study questionnaire. Recovered participants in ImmuneRACE Cohort 3 were defined by two consecutive negative NP/OP PCR tests, clearance by a healthcare professional, or resolution of symptoms. In the prospective study, mobile phlebotomists collected whole blood, serum and a nasopharyngeal or oropharyngeal swab from each participant. Over a roughly 2-month period, participants in the prospective study had the option of providing additional blood draws and questionnaires. Blood samples from the prospective study were shipped frozen or at room temperature prior to DNA extraction.

Recombination connected TRBV19 to TRBJ2-7, with TRBD1 matching 7 junction bases. The sequence was obtained from a woman between 18 and 29 years old who had recovered from COVID-19. The sequenced sample consisted of PBMCs or T cells enriched from blood (not recorded which). The CDR3 reads CASSITGTASSEQYF. The DNA sequence follows: TGTGCCAGTAGTATAACCGGGACAGCTTCCAGCGAGCAGTACTTC.